The 2 T cell receptor beta chains reported below all come from one sample, sequenced in a study of T cells in women clearing cervical HPV infection. Repertoires were generated with immunoSEQ multiplex PCR, while TCRdb's copy carries only in-frame clones and drops some. This repertoire includes approximately 30,000 clones. Sequencing was carried out using blood buffy coat. These receptors all come from a woman aged 18-70 years with a cervical HPV16 infection that either progressed to CIN3+ or cleared (not recorded which).

As to this clone: Relative to the germline gene, one junction end is altered; a read error may explain this. The read stops 3 residues short of the end of the CDR3; the missing end is completed from the germline J gene. This specimen includes other DNA sequences encoding the same CDR3. This rearrangement joins TRBV18 to TRBJ1-3; a weak D match, TRBD1 (6 bases). The V gene's germline CDR1 is KGHSH and CDR2 LQKENI. This CDR3 spans 16 amino acids. The CDR3 DNA, read in part, is TGTGCCAGCTCCTCCGACAGGAGTCCCTCTGGAAACACA. It is translated as CASSSDRSPSGNT. The entire CDR3 is CASSSDRSPSGNTIYF.

As concerns this clone: The read halts 3 residues ahead of the CDR3 end, with the missing end drawn from the germline J gene. This chain connects TRBV29-1 to TRBJ1-1; TRBD1 agrees at 10 bases. CDR1 SQVTM and CDR2 ANQGSEA come from the germline V gene. The CDR3 length is 13 residues. Trimming cost V 6 bases and J 1 base; bases outside gene matches: 2. The covered CDR3 bases are TGCAGCGTGGGGGACAGGGGGAACACTGAA. Its translation is CSVGDRGNTE. The entire CDR3 protein reads CSVGDRGNTEAFF.